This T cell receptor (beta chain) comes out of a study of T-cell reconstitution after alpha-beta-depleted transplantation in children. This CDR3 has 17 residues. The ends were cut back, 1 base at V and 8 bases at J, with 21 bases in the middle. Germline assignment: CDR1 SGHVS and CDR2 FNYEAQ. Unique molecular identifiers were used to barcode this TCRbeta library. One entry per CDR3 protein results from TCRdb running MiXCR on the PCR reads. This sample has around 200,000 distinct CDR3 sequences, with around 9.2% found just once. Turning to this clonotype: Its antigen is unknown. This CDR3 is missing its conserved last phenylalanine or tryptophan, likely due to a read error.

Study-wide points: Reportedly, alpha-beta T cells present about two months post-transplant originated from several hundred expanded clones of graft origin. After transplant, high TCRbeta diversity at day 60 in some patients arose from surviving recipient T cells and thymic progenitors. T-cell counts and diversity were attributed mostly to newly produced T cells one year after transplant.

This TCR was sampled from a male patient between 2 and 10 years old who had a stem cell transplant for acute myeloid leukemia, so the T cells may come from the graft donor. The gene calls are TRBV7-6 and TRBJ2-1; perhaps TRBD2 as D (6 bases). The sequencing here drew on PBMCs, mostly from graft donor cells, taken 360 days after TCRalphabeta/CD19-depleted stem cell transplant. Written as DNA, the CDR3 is TGTGCCAGCAGCTTAGTTCACGGGACGGAGGGATGGGATGAGCAGTTCTAC. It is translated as CASSLVHGTEGWDEQFY.